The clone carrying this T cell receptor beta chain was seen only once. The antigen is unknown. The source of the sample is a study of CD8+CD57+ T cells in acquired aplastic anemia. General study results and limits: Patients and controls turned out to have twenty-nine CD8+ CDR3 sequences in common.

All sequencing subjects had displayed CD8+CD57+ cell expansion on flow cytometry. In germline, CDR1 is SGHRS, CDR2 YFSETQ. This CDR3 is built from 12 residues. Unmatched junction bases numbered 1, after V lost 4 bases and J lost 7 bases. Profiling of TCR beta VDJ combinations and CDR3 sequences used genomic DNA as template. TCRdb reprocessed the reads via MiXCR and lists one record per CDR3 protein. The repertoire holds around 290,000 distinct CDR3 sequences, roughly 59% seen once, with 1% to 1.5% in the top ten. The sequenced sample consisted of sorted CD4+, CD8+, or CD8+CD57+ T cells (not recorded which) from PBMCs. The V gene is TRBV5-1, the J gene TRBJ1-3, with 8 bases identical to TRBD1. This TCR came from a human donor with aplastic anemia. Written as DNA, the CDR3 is TGCGCCAGCAGCCGGGACAGGAACACCATATATTTT. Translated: CASSRDRNTIYF.